The next 5 T cell receptor beta chains were all read from a single sample in a study of T cells in Graves' hyperthyroidism and ophthalmopathy. TCR beta CDR3 sequences were amplified from RNA transcripts. HTBI primers were the set used in a first-round RT-PCR of the TCR CDR3. MiXCR was run by TCRdb on the multiplex PCR reads, yielding one entry per CDR3 protein. The sample includes 750,000 to 950,000 distinct CDR3 sequences, 38% of them seen just once. The specimen was blood. These receptors all come from a man between 18 and 29 years old with Graves' hyperthyroidism.

The V call is TRBV4-3, the J call TRBJ2-7, with a weak D call TRBD1 (6 bases). CDR3 length equals 15 residues. Per the germline V gene, CDR1 is LGHNA and CDR2 is YSLEER. V lost 0 bases and J 0 bases, leaving 9 bases between the germline ends. The DNA for the CDR3 is TGCGCCAGCAGCCAAGAAAGGGACAACTCCTACGAGCAGTACTTC. Protein product: CASSQERDNSYEQYF.

V is TRBV15 and J is TRBJ1-2; D is uncertain. Trimming removed 8 bases at V and 4 bases at J, with 14 bases between. Germline CDR1 reads LNHNV; CDR2 reads YYDKDF (reference sequence). The CDR3 is 13 amino acids. CDR3 loop: CATSRISGYGYTF. DNA for the CDR3: TGTGCCACCTCTAGGATATCAGGCTATGGCTACACCTTC. Complete variable domain (other parts from reference TRBV15 and TRBJ1-2): DAMVIQNPRYQVTQFGKPVTLSCSQTLNHNVMYWYQQKSSQAPKLLFHYYDKDFNNEADTPDNFQSRRPNTSFCFLDIRSPGLGDTAMYLCATSRISGYGYTFGSGTRLTVV.

The chain is built from TRBV6-1 and TRBJ1-1; D remains ambiguous. Trimming shortened V by 2 bases and J by 11 bases, and 12 bases separated the two germline ends. Looked up from germline, CDR1 is MNHNS and CDR2 is SASEGT. The CDR3 has 12 amino acids. The CDR3 sequence: CASSEFASQAFF. The CDR3 nucleotides read TGTGCCAGCAGTGAATTTGCCTCGCAGGCTTTCTTT.

Of note for this clonotype: A single base separates this from a much larger clone, so it may be a read error. V gene TRBV6-1 combines with J gene TRBJ2-7, with TRBD2 as a possible D gene (5 bases). The CDR3 runs 12 residues. Trimming removed 6 bases at V and 3 bases at J, with 9 bases between. Germline V gene lookup returns CDR1 MNHNS and CDR2 SASEGT. The CDR3 here is CASRPGVYEQYF. The CDR3 DNA reads as TGTGCCAGCAGACCCGGGGTCTACGAGCAGTACTTC.

CDR3 sequence (DNA): TGTGCCAGCAGCCTTAGTATGAATTCACCCCTCCACTTT. Translating it yields CASSLSMNSPLHF. This chain uses TRBV7-2 with TRBJ1-6; D remains ambiguous. In germline, CDR1 is SGHTA, CDR2 FQGNSA. Trimming took off 5 bases at V and 7 bases at J, with 9 bases between the two ends. The CDR3 consists of 13 residues.